The present entry profiles one TCR beta chain with its context. Its matching antigen is unknown. MiXCR was run by TCRdb on the reads, yielding one entry per CDR3 protein. This table has roughly 500,000 distinct CDR3 sequences, under 45% appearing once. Germline values: CDR1 SEHNR, CDR2 FQNEAQ (reference sequence). The CDR3 covers 13 residues. After removal of 10 bases from V and 0 bases from J, the junction contained 3 bases not matched to a gene. The data were obtained in a study of T cell repertoires in cytomegalovirus infection. About the study: From public TCR beta signatures came an indication of both CMV infection and matching HLA type. Study results and limitations: The ex vivo response showed dominance by HLA-C-restricted CMV-specific TCR beta clonotypes. CMV carriers with the relevant HLA were identified by cumulative public TCR beta family frequency.

This receptor was taken from a human donor in good health (CMV status not recorded). Some clones in this sample may be carry-over from other donors' samples. The rearrangement joins TRBV7-9 to TRBJ2-3, with TRBD1 identical over 8 bases. The sequenced sample was cultured PBMCs, obtained from culture after CMV antigen stimulation. The CDR3 DNA follows: TGTGCCATCGACAGGGGTAGCACAGATACGCAGTATTTT. Translated, it gives CAIDRGSTDTQYF.